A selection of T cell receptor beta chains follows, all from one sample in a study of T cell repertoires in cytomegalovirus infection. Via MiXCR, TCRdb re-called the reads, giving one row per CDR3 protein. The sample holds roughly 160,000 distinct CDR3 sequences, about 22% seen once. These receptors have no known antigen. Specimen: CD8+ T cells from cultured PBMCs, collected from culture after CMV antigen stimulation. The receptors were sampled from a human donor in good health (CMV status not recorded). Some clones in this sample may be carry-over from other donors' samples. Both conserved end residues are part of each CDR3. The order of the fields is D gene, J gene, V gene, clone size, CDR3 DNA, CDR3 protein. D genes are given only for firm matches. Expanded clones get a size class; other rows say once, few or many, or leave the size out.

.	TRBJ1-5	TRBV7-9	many	TGTGCCAGCAGCTTTGACAGTAGCAATCAGCCCCAGCATTTT	CASSFDSSNQPQHF
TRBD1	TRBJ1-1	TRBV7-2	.	TGTGCCAGCAGACGTACGACCGGGACAGGGGGCACTGAAGCTTTCTTT	CASRRTTGTGGTEAFF
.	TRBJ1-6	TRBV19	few	TGTGCCAGCAGGGACGGTGGTTCACCCCTCCACTTT	CASRDGGSPLHF
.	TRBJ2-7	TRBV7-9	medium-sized	TGTGCCAGCAGCTTTTCGGCCTACGAGCAGTACTTC	CASSFSAYEQYF
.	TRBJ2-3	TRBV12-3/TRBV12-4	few	TGTGCCAGCAGTTTAAACGGGGTAGCAGATACGCAGTATTTT	CASSLNGVADTQYF
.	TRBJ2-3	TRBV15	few	TGTGCCACTCGCCTAACGACAGACACAGATACGCAGTATTTT	CATRLTTDTDTQYF
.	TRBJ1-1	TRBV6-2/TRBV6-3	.	TGTGCCAGCAGTTACATGCCAGGTGTGAACACTGAAGCTTTCTTT	CASSYMPGVNTEAFF
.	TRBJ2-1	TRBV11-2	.	TGTGCCAGCAGCTTAGAACACAGCCCCTACAATGAGCAGTTCTTC	CASSLEHSPYNEQFF
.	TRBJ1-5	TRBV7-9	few	TGTGCCAGCAGCGTCGGGACGGAATATCAGCCCCAGCATTTT	CASSVGTEYQPQHF
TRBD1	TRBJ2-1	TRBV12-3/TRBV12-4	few	TGTGCCAGCAGTTTGCCACAGGGGGAGGATGAGCAGTTCTTC	CASSLPQGEDEQFF
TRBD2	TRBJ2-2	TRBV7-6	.	TGTGCCAGCACCCCCGGGAGGGCCGGGGAGCTGTTTTTT	CASTPGRAGELFF
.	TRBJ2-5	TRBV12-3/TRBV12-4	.	TGTGCCAGCAGCCAGACAGGAGGAGAGACCCAGTACTTC	CASSQTGGETQYF
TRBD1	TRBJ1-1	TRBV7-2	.	TGTGCCAGCAGGTTCACAGGGGGCGGAAAGGGAGCTTTCTTT	CASRFTGGGKGAFF